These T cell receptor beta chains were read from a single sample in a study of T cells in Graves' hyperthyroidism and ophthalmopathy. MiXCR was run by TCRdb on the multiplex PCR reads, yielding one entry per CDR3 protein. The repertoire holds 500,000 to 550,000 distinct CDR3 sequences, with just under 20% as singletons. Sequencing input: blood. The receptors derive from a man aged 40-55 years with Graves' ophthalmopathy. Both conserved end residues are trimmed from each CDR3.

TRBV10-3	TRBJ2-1	AIRPGHHNEQF
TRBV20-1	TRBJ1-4	SARPSFSGEKLF
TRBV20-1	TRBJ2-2	SARGPGGWGRAGELF
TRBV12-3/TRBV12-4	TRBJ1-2	ASRSTGLANYGYT
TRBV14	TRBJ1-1	ASSPWTGGNTEAF
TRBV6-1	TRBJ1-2	ASTGTGGPNYGYT
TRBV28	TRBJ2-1	ASTSGDRAYNEQF
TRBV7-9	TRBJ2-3	ASSLSEDRVPDTQY
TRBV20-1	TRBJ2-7	NPSPRLAGSYEQY
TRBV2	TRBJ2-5	ASSEWTSGGQETQY
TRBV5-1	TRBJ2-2	ASSLIRDKLNTGELF
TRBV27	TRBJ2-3	ASSPRERTDTQY
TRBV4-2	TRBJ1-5	ASSQGWSEQRNQPQH
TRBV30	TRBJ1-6	AWRPDSYNSPLH
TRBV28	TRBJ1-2	ASSPPDRSDGYT
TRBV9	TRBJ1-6	ASSAETANSPLH
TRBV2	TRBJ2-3	ASRNGGSTDTQY
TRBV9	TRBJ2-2	ASSARDQLNTGELF
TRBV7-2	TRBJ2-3	ASSFVTSDTQY
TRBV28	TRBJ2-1	ASSPNRGTTYNEQF
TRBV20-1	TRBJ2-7	SARDRRNYYEQY
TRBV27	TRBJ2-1	ASSLNRGENNEQF
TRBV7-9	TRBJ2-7	ASSPDLGREQY
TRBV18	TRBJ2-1	ASSPERWEAYNEQF
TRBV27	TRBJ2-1	ASSLYGGVANERF
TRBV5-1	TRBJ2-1	ASSNTPGDRGRNEQF
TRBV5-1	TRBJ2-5	ASSSGGSGRAQTQY
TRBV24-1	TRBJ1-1	ATRGQNTEAF
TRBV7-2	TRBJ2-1	ASSRPGQGKQGTYNEQF
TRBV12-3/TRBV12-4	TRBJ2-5	ASRGTSGSGWQETQY
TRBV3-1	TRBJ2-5	ASSQRTGSETQY
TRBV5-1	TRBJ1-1	ASSLGQEGTEAF
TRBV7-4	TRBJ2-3	ASSLSSGADTQY
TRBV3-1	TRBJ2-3	ASSQGGGRADTQY
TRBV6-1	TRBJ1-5	ASSEIMGYQPQH
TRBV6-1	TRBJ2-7	ASSFLTSGKNYEQY
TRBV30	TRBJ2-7	AWSGATYEQY
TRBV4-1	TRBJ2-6	ASSQGGGGDSGANVLT
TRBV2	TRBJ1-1	ASRQQMNTEAF
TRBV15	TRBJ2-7	ATSRDSRAYEQY
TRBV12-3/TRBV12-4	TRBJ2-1	ASSPAGGGTYNEQF
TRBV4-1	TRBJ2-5	ASSQETLEETQY
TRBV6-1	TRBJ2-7	ASEGLAGSEQY
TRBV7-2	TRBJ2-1	ASSPRGGRGYNEQF
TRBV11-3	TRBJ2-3	ASSLAGAFTDTQY
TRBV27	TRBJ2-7	ASSYSLASSEQY
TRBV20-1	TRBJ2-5	SAMDSQETQY
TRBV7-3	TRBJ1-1	ASSARGTEAF
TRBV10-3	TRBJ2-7	AIMGSYGEQY
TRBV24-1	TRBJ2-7	ALRAGLNEQY
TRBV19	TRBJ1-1	ASSITWDLNTEAF
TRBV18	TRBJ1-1	ASKPFRDRGEAF
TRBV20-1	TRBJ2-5	SARNQETQY